This T cell receptor (beta chain) was identified during a study of sequential checkpoint blockade in melanoma. Background on the study: Both treatment sequences were followed by maintenance nivolumab.

The treatment denotes: randomized to nivolumab then ipilimumab (arm A) or the reverse (arm B). Live CD3+CD8+ CD19− CD56− cells were sorted from PBMCs. TCRdb's copy holds only in-frame clones and misses some; the assay was immunoSEQ multiplex PCR. The sample shows around 15,000 clones, 77% of them seen only once. This clone was observed once. This CDR3 is built from 14 residues. Germline values: CDR1 MRHNA, CDR2 SNTAGT. Trimming left V 3 bases short and J 0 bases short, with 7 bases between. This TCR came from a human donor with melanoma. The rearrangement uses TRBV6-4 and TRBJ2-3, with D possibly matching TRBD1 (5 bases). Source: CD8+ T cells sorted from blood (inferred from file names), taken from a patient given nivolumab and ipilimumab in sequence. The CDR3 DNA reads TGTGCCAGCAGTGATCAGGGTAGCACAGATACGCAGTATTTT. Translated, it gives CASSDQGSTDTQYF.